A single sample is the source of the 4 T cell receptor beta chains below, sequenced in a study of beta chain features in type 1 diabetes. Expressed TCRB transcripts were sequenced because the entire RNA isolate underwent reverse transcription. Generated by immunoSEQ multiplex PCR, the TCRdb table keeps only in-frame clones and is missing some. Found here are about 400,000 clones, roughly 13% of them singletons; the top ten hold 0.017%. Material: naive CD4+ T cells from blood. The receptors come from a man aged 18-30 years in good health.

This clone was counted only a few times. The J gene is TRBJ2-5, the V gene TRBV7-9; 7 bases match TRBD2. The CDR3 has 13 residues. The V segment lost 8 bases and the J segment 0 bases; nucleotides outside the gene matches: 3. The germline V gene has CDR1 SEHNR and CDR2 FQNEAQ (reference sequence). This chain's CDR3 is CASDGGYQETQYF. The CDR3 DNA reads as TGTGCCAGCGACGGGGGGTACCAAGAGACCCAGTACTTC.

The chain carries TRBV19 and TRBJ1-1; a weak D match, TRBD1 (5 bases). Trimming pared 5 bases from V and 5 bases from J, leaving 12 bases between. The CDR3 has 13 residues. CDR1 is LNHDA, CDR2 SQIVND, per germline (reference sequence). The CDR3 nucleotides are TGTGCCAGTAGTGCCCAGCGGGGGACTGAAGCTTTCTTT. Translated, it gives CASSAQRGTEAFF. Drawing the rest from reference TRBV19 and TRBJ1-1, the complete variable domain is DGGITQSPKYLFRKEGQNVTLSCEQNLNHDAMYWYRQDPGQGLRLIYYSQIVNDFQKGDIAEGYSVSREKKESFPLTVTSAQKNPTAFYLCASSAQRGTEAFFGQGTRLTVV.

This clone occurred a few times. CDR3 in amino acids: CASSYEGTQYF. CDR3 DNA sequence: TGTGCCAGCAGTTACGAGGGGACCCAGTACTTC. The chain couples TRBV6-5 to TRBJ2-5, with a possible D match to TRBD2 (5 bases). Germline-derived CDR1 and CDR2 are MNHEY and SVGAGI. This CDR3 has 11 amino acids. Trimming took 2 bases from V and 7 from J, leaving 5 bases between them.

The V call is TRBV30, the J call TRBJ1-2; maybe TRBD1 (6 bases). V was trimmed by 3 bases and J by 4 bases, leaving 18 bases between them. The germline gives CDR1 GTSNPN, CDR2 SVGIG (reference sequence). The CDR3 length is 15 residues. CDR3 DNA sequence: TGTGCCTGGAGCGGTACTCGGACAGTCTTCTATGGCTACACCTTC. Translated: CAWSGTRTVFYGYTF.